This T cell receptor (beta chain) was recorded in a study of human T cells and chemical hapten exposure. Study-wide context: Patch tests applied 0.01% DPC to the upper back, read at 6 days. Small differences in pooled library volume mainly drove the variation in TCR yields per sample.

The study's findings and limits: TCRs exceeding 1 in 1000 frequency stayed unchanged with DPC sensitization.

Trimming shortened V by 3 bases and J by 3 bases, and 9 bases separated the two germline ends. There are 13 residues in the CDR3. Germline V gene lookup returns CDR1 DFQATT and CDR2 SNEGSKA (reference sequence). On this clonotype: Antigen unknown.

Time point given: patch test 3, about 24 weeks after DPC sensitization. Sample treatment: therapeutic diphenylcyclopropenone sensitization with weekly scalp DPC. MiXCR, run by TCRdb on the RACE reads, gives a single entry per CDR3 protein. The data contain roughly 69,000 distinct CDR3 sequences, 9.5% to 11% of them singletons. Here the sequenced sample was whole blood, taken in connection with sensitization to the hapten diphenylcyclopropenone (DPC). The gene calls are TRBV20-1 and TRBJ2-1; possibly TRBD1 or TRBD2 for D (5 bases each). The receptor was isolated from a woman under 40 with alopecia areata. Some clones in this sample may be carry-over from other donors' samples. The CDR3 loop reads CSASGTFYNEQFF. For the CDR3, the DNA is TGCAGTGCTAGCGGGACCTTCTACAATGAGCAGTTCTTC.